Listed below are T cell receptor beta chains from one sample, sequenced in a study of T cells in tuberculosis. The repertoire was sequenced with immunoSEQ multiplex PCR; TCRdb's copy has only in-frame clones and lacks some. The sample shows 30,000 to 35,000 clones, roughly nine tenths of them seen only once. The sample taken for sequencing was PBMCs. The source is a donor between 5 and 29 years old with latent tuberculosis or without tuberculosis infection. Both conserved end residues are part of each CDR3. D genes are given only for firm matches. Clone size is stated in some rows and not others, as once, few, many or a class when expanded.

TRBV6-6	-	TRBJ1-2	-	TGTGCCAGCAGTTACATGGCAGGGGAAGGCTACACCTTC	CASSYMAGEGYTF
TRBV4-1	TRBD2	TRBJ2-2	-	TGCGCCAGCAGACAAGGACTAGCGGGGCTGAACACCGGGGAGCTGTTTTTT	CASRQGLAGLNTGELFF
TRBV25-1	-	TRBJ2-7	-	TGTGCCAGCAGTGGATCCTCGGGACTGGAAAACTCCTACGAGCAGTACTTC	CASSGSSGLENSYEQYF
TRBV2	TRBD2	TRBJ2-5	once	TGTGCCAGCAGTAAGACTAGCGGAAAAGAGACCCAGTACTTC	CASSKTSGKETQYF
TRBV5-4	TRBD1	TRBJ2-7	-	TGTGCCAGCAGTTCCACAGGGGGCCGGAACGAGCAGTACTTC	CASSSTGGRNEQYF
TRBV9	-	TRBJ2-7	once	TGTGCCAGCAGCGTAGCGGCAGGGGCAGCCTACGAGCAGTACTTC	CASSVAAGAAYEQYF
TRBV19	-	TRBJ1-3	-	TGTGCCAGTAGTATTAGAACAGATCCTTCTGGAAACACCATATATTTT	CASSIRTDPSGNTIYF
TRBV19	TRBD1	TRBJ1-2	-	TGTGCCAGTAGTCTTTCAGGACAGGGCAACTATGGCTACACCTTC	CASSLSGQGNYGYTF
TRBV29-1	-	TRBJ2-7	-	TGCAGCGTTAAGGGGGACGGATCCTACGAGCAGTACTTC	CSVKGDGSYEQYF
TRBV4-1	-	TRBJ1-4	-	TGCGCCAGCAGCCATTTACGCACATCAACTAATGAAAAACTGTTTTTT	CASSHLRTSTNEKLFF
TRBV7-9	-	TRBJ2-5	-	TGTGCCAGCAGTCGTATGGGGGCCCAAGAGACCCAGTACTTC	CASSRMGAQETQYF
TRBV19	-	TRBJ1-1	-	TGTGCCAGTAGTTTTGGCCCTGAAGCTTTCTTT	CASSFGPEAFF
TRBV6-5	-	TRBJ1-2	-	TGTGCCAGCGTATCATTAGGAGAGTATGGCTACACCTTC	CASVSLGEYGYTF
TRBV7-3	TRBD1	TRBJ2-1	-	TGTGCCAGCAGTGACCGACAGGGGAAGAACAATGAGCAGTTCTTC	CASSDRQGKNNEQFF
TRBV30	-	TRBJ1-6	once	TGTGCCTGGAGTGCCTGGGGGGGGCAAGGGAGTTCACCCCTCCACTTT	CAWSAWGGQGSSPLHF
TRBV6-1	TRBD1	TRBJ1-4	once	TGTGCCAGCAGACCCGGGACAGGGGCCGAAAAACTGTTTTTT	CASRPGTGAEKLFF
TRBV4-2	TRBD1	TRBJ1-5	once	TGTGCCAGCAGCCAGATGAACGACAGGGGCGCCCAGCCCCAGCATTTT	CASSQMNDRGAQPQHF
TRBV9	TRBD1	TRBJ2-5	-	TGTGCCAGCAGCCCACGGACAGGGACCGAAGAGACCCAGTACTTC	CASSPRTGTEETQYF
TRBV9	-	TRBJ2-7	-	TGTGCCAGCAGCGTCACGGGAATGTCCTACGAGCAGTACTTC	CASSVTGMSYEQYF
TRBV11-2	TRBD2	TRBJ2-7	-	TGTGCCAGCAGCTTAGTTCTCGGGGGGGCCTACGAGCAGTACTTC	CASSLVLGGAYEQYF
TRBV10-1	TRBD2	TRBJ2-1	-	TGCGCCAGCAGTGCTATGTGGGGGACTAGCGGGAGAGTCAATGAGCAGTTCTTC	CASSAMWGTSGRVNEQFF
TRBV27	-	TRBJ2-6	-	TGTGCCAGCAGTTCGTCATTTCATCACAGCTCTGGGGCCAACGTCCTGACTTTC	CASSSSFHHSSGANVLTF
TRBV7-2	TRBD2	TRBJ2-1	-	TGTGCCAGCAGCTTAGTGGGACTAGCGGTAACGCAATCCTACAATGAGCAGTTCTTC	CASSLVGLAVTQSYNEQFF
TRBV4-3	-	TRBJ2-6	-	TGCGCCAGCAGCCAAGATTCGAGCTCTGGGGCCAACGTCCTGACTTTC	CASSQDSSSGANVLTF
TRBV4-1	-	TRBJ1-5	-	TGCGCCAGCAGCCAAGATAATAGTCAGCCCCAGCATTTT	CASSQDNSQPQHF
TRBV6-5	TRBD1	TRBJ2-1	-	TGTGCCAGCAGTTCCTACAGGGGTTCGGGGCAGTTCTTC	CASSSYRGSGQFF
TRBV9	-	TRBJ2-7	-	TGTGCCAGCAGCGATTCCGGGACGGGGGTCGGGGAGCAGTACTTC	CASSDSGTGVGEQYF
TRBV4-3	TRBD1	TRBJ1-4	-	TGCGCCAGCAGCCAAGACGGTGACAGGGATGAAAAACTGTTTTTT	CASSQDGDRDEKLFF
TRBV7-3	TRBD1	TRBJ2-1	-	TGTGCCAGCAGCTTAGGGACCGGGACAGAGCATGACAATGAGCAGTTCTTC	CASSLGTGTEHDNEQFF
TRBV4-3	-	TRBJ1-5	few	TGCGCCAGCAGCCAAGACAGGCTCGGGCCCCAGCATTTT	CASSQDRLGPQHF
TRBV27	TRBD2	TRBJ2-1	-	TGTGCCAGCAGTTTGGGGGGAGGGTACAATGAGCAGTTCTTC	CASSLGGGYNEQFF
TRBV28	-	TRBJ2-7	-	TGTGCCAGCAGGACTGGTCATGAGAGAGAGCAGTACTTC	CASRTGHEREQYF
TRBV27	-	TRBJ2-1	-	TGTGCCAGCGGGAGATACAATGAGCAGTTCTTC	CASGRYNEQFF
TRBV2	TRBD1	TRBJ2-3	-	TGTGCCAGCAGGGGACAACAGGGGAACACAGATACGCAGTATTTT	CASRGQQGNTDTQYF
TRBV28	TRBD1	TRBJ1-2	-	TGTGCCAGCAGTTTAGGACAGGGGATCTATGGCTACACCTTC	CASSLGQGIYGYTF
TRBV10-3	-	TRBJ1-6	-	TGTGCCATCAGTGTCGGGAGTCTTAATTCACCCCTCCACTTT	CAISVGSLNSPLHF
TRBV6-6	TRBD1	TRBJ2-7	-	TGTGCCAGCAGTAAGGGACAGGGGGCGATCGACGAGCAGTACTTC	CASSKGQGAIDEQYF